The 21 T cell receptor beta chains in this list originate from one sample, sequenced in a study of blood T cell repertoires in COVID-19. TCRdb keeps only in-frame clones here, not all; method: immunoSEQ multiplex PCR. The repertoire includes some 170,000 clones, more than 70% of them detected once, and 6.2% sits in the top ten. Sequencing was done on a sample of PBMCs or T cells enriched from blood (not recorded which). These receptors were taken from a man in his forties who had recovered from COVID-19.

This clone was detected once. This chain links TRBV12-2 with TRBJ2-7; the D call TRBD2 from the table was never checked on the DNA. TRBV12-2 is flagged as a pseudogene. The CDR3 length is 15 residues. CDR3 protein: CASRLAAVGGEEQYF. The CDR3 nucleotides read TGTGCAAGTCGCTTAGCTGCAGTGGGGGGTGAAGAGCAGTACTTC.

CDR3 sequence (DNA): TGTGCCAGCAGCTTCTGGGATCAGCGGGGCACCGGGGAGCTGTTTTTT. This translates into CASSFWDQRGTGELFF. The chain combines TRBV11-3 with TRBJ2-2, with 7 nucleotides matching TRBD2. Germline V gene sequence: CDR1 SGHNT, CDR2 YENEEA. This CDR3 has 16 amino acids. With V trimmed by 3 bases and J by 4 bases, 8 bases remained unmatched. Full variable domain (rest looked up from reference TRBV11-3 and TRBJ2-2): EAGVVQSPRYKIIEKKQPVAFWCNPISGHNTLYWYLQNLGQGPELLIRYENEEAVDDSQLPKDRFSAERLKGVDSTLKIQPAELGDSAVYLCASSFWDQRGTGELFFGEGSRLTVL.

CDR3 loop: CASSYSQGGGTDTQYF. The DNA of the CDR3 is TGTGCCAGCAGTTACTCCCAGGGGGGAGGCACAGATACGCAGTATTTT. This chain links TRBV6-5 with TRBJ2-3, with a possible D match to TRBD1 (7 bases). This CDR3 region has 16 residues. CDR1 and CDR2 (germline): MNHEY, SVGAGI. Trimming left V 0 bases short and J 1 base short, with 11 bases between.

The CDR3 DNA is TGTGCCTGGAGTTACGGACTAGCGGGGGGGCCAGATACGCAGTATTTT. Protein sequence: CAWSYGLAGGPDTQYF. The chain has TRBV30 and TRBJ2-3, with 15 bases lining up with TRBD2. The CDR3 is made up of 16 amino acids. The germline V gene has CDR1 GTSNPN and CDR2 SVGIG (reference sequence). The ends lost 2 bases at V and 4 bases at J; junction bases unmatched: 4.

The genes are TRBV10-3 and TRBJ1-1, with 7 bases lining up with TRBD1. V shed 7 bases and J 1 base; nucleotides not matched to a gene: 6. Germline loops: CDR1 ENHRY, CDR2 SYGVKD. The CDR3 is 14 amino acids. The CDR3 coding sequence is TGTGCCATCAAGCCGGAGGGGGCGAACACTGAAGCTTTCTTT. This translates into CAIKPEGANTEAFF.

The chain is built from TRBV3-1 (or the pseudogene TRBV3-2) and TRBJ1-2; 8 bases are shared with TRBD1. The CDR3 sequence is 20 residues long. V shed 4 bases, J shed 5 bases, and the junction held 24 bases outside the gene matches. Germline loops: CDR1 LGHDT, CDR2 YNNKEL (reference sequence). CDR3: CASSPWRISYRDRSNYGYTF. CDR3 bases: TGTGCCAGCAGCCCCTGGAGGATATCGTATCGGGACAGGTCAAATTATGGCTACACCTTC.

The CDR3 loop is CASSVAPFQETQYF. CDR3 bases: TGTGCCAGCAGCGTAGCTCCTTTCCAAGAGACCCAGTACTTC. This chain joins TRBV9 and TRBJ2-5; D gene uncertain. CDR3 size: 14 residues. Germline V gives CDR1 SGDLS, CDR2 YYNGEE. V gave up 0 bases and J gave up 1 base, with 7 bases separating them.

The J gene is TRBJ1-5, the V gene TRBV6-5, with D unclear. The CDR3 is 13 residues long. V was trimmed by 8 bases and J by 1 base, leaving 9 bases between them. From germline, CDR1 is MNHEY and CDR2 SVGAGI. CDR3 protein: CASEVVSNQPQHF. CDR3 bases: TGTGCCAGCGAGGTAGTGAGCAATCAGCCCCAGCATTTT.

The V and J genes are TRBV30 and TRBJ2-7; D is ambiguous. The germline V and J ends were trimmed by 4 bases and 1 base, with 8 bases remaining between them. The CDR3 totals 12 residues. Germline assignment: CDR1 GTSNPN and CDR2 SVGIG (reference sequence). DNA of the CDR3: TGTGCCTGGACTCACAGTTCCTACGAGCAGTACTTC. As protein: CAWTHSSYEQYF.

This chain uses TRBV18 with TRBJ2-1, with 9 bases identical to TRBD2. The CDR3 runs to 15 residues. J gave up 2 bases and V 7 bases, and 6 bases lay outside the gene matches. CDR1 is KGHSH, CDR2 LQKENI, per germline. CDR3 sequence: CASFPSGKTYNEQFF. CDR3 DNA sequence: TGTGCCAGCTTTCCTAGCGGGAAGACCTACAATGAGCAGTTCTTC.

J is TRBJ2-1 and V is TRBV10-1, with 8 bases that match TRBD2. Germline trimming cut 5 bases from V and 0 bases from J; bases unmatched to any gene: 6. Germline V CDR1 and CDR2: WNHNN, SYGVQD (reference sequence). This CDR3 comprises 16 residues. CDR3 coding DNA: TGCGCCAGCAGTTTTAGCGGGACCAGCTCCTACAATGAGCAGTTCTTC. Translating it yields CASSFSGTSSYNEQFF.

This clone was detected once. Here the CDR3 reads CASSSPGSGRALYEQYF. CDR3 nucleotides: TGTGCCAGTAGTAGCCCGGGGAGCGGGAGGGCCCTCTACGAGCAGTACTTC. The rearrangement uses TRBV19 and TRBJ2-7, with 10 bases that match TRBD2. V lost 4 bases, J lost 3 bases, and 12 bases stayed unmatched. There are 17 residues in the CDR3. Germline assignment: CDR1 LNHDA and CDR2 SQIVND (reference sequence).

V and J are TRBV27 and TRBJ1-4; 8 bases match TRBD1. Unmatched junction bases numbered 7, after V lost 3 bases and J lost 7 bases. CDR3 size: 15 residues. Germline V gives CDR1 MNHEY, CDR2 SMNVEV (reference sequence). CDR3 region: CASSFFRGRSEKLFF. The CDR3 nucleotides read TGTGCCAGCAGTTTTTTCAGGGGGCGAAGTGAAAAACTGTTTTTT. The full variable domain, completed using reference TRBV27 and TRBJ1-4, is EAQVTQNPRYLITVTGKKLTVTCSQNMNHEYMSWYRQDPGLGLRQIYYSMNVEVTDKGDVPEGYKVSRKEKRNFPLILESPSPNQTSLYFCASSFFRGRSEKLFFGSGTQLSVL.

The rearrangement joins TRBV4-1 to TRBJ1-1; no reliable D call. V lost 5 bases and J 2 bases, leaving 12 bases between the germline ends. CDR1 and CDR2 (germline): MGHRA, YSYEKL. The CDR3 has 14 residues. CDR3 sequence: CASSGMVGNTEAFF. In DNA form, the CDR3 reads TGCGCCAGCAGCGGTATGGTCGGTAACACTGAAGCTTTCTTT.

V and J are TRBV2 and TRBJ1-2; 9 bases match TRBD1. Germline values: CDR1 SNHLY, CDR2 FYNNEI. Trimming took 6 bases from V and 6 from J; bases not matched to a gene: 5. The CDR3 has 13 residues. CDR3 coding DNA: TGTGCCAGCAGGGTACAGGGGGCTGATGGCTACACCTTC. Protein product: CASRVQGADGYTF.

This chain joins TRBV27 and TRBJ2-1, with TRBD2 matching over 9 bases. The CDR3 has 15 amino acids. V shed 0 bases, J shed 7 bases, and the junction held 4 bases outside the gene matches. The germline V gene has CDR1 MNHEY and CDR2 SMNVEV (reference sequence). The CDR3 loop reads CASSLSSGSMNEQFF. In DNA form, the CDR3 reads TGTGCCAGCAGTTTATCTAGCGGGAGTATGAATGAGCAGTTCTTC.

The chain couples TRBV19 to TRBJ1-5; D gene unclear. CDR3 size: 17 residues. Trimming stripped 7 bases from V and 0 bases from J, with 19 bases between. The germline V gene has CDR1 LNHDA and CDR2 SQIVND (reference sequence). The CDR3 spells CASISSTSSISNQPQHF. The CDR3 coding sequence is TGTGCCAGTATTTCGTCTACGTCGAGCATTAGCAATCAGCCCCAGCATTTT.

The rearrangement uses TRBV2 and TRBJ2-7, with D perhaps matching TRBD1 (6 bases). The V and J ends lost 4 bases and 7 bases respectively, with 17 bases between them. The germline CDR1 and CDR2 sequences are SNHLY and FYNNEI. This CDR3 contains 14 residues. This CDR3 is CASSVIGQLGEQYF. The CDR3 DNA sequence: TGTGCCAGCAGTGTTATTGGACAGCTGGGTGAGCAGTACTTC.

This chain uses TRBV11-2 with TRBJ1-2, with D uncertain. Germline CDR1 reads SGHAT; CDR2 reads FQNNGV. The ends were cut back, 2 bases at V and 6 bases at J, with 13 bases in the middle. This CDR3 region has 14 residues. The CDR3 protein is CASSLSDMGDGYTF. CDR3 coding DNA: TGTGCCAGCAGCTTAAGTGACATGGGTGATGGCTACACCTTC.

This clone was found a few times. CDR3 bases: TGTGCCATCAGTCCTTGGGCCCCGGACAATGAGCAGTTCTTC. Its protein is CAISPWAPDNEQFF. The chain has TRBV10-3 and TRBJ2-1; D is unclear. This CDR3 is 14 amino acids long. The germline CDR1 and CDR2 sequences are ENHRY and SYGVKD. The V end lost 5 bases, the J end lost 5 bases, and 13 bases lay between the germline ends.

The V call is TRBV14, the J call TRBJ1-4; D gene ambiguous. Trimming cost V 0 bases and J 3 bases, with 5 bases left between them. The length of the CDR3 is 14 residues. CDR1 SGHDN and CDR2 FVKESK come from the germline V gene. CDR3 sequence reads: CASSQDRANEKLFF. The CDR3 region has the DNA TGTGCCAGCAGCCAAGACCGCGCTAATGAAAAACTGTTTTTT. Together with reference TRBV14 and TRBJ1-4, the CDR3 gives the full variable domain: EAGVTQFPSHSVIEKGQTVTLRCDPISGHDNLYWYRRVMGKEIKFLLHFVKESKQDESGMPNNRFLAERTGGTYSTLKVQPAELEDSGVYFCASSQDRANEKLFFGSGTQLSVL.